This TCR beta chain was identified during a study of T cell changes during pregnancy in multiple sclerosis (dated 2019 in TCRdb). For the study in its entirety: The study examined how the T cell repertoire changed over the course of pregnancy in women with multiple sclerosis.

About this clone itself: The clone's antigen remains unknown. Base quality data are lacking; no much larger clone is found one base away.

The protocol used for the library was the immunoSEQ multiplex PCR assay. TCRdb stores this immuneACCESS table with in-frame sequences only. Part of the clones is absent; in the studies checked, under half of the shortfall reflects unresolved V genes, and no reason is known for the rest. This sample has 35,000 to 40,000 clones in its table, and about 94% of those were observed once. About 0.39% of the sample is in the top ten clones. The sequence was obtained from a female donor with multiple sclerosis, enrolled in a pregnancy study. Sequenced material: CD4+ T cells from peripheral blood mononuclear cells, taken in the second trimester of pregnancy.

This receptor has the CDR3 CASSLGGTQPQHF. The sequenced DNA: TGTGCCAGCAGCTTGGGAGGAACTCAGCCCCAGCATTTT. Recombination joined TRBV5-4 with TRBJ1-5; a confident D gene designation cannot be given. V and J lose 0 bases and 6 bases, and a span of 7 bases separates them. The CDR3 contains 13 residues, cysteine and phenylalanine counted. Only CDR3 DNA is held: 39 bases, read in frame from base 1. CDR1 is given as SGHNT and CDR2 as YYREEE, both from the germline V gene (reference sequence).